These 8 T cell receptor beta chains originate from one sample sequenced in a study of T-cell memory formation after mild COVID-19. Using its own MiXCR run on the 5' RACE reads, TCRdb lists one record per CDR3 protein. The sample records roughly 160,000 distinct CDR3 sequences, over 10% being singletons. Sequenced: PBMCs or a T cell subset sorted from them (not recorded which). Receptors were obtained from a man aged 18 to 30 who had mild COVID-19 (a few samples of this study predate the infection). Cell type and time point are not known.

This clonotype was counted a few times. The CDR3 bases are TGTGCCAGCAGCTTTTGGGGTGAGGAGACCCAGTACTTC. Translated: CASSFWGEETQYF. The gene calls are TRBV7-9 and TRBJ2-5; D unresolved. In germline, CDR1 is SEHNR, CDR2 FQNEAQ (reference sequence). Trimming pared 3 bases from V and 5 bases from J, leaving 10 bases between. The CDR3 has 13 residues.

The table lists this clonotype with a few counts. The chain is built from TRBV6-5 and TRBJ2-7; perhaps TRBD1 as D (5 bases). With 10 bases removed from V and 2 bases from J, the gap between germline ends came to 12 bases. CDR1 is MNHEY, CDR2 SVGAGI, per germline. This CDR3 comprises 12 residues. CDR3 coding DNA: TGTGCCACCAATACAGGTCCCTACGAGCAGTACTTC. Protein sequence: CATNTGPYEQYF.

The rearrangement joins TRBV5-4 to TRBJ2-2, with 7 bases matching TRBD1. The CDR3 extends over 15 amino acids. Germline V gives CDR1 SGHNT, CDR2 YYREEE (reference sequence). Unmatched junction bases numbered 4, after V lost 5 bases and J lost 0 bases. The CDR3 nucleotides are TGTGCCAGCAGAGTTGACAGGGCGAACACCGGGGAGCTGTTTTTT. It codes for CASRVDRANTGELFF.

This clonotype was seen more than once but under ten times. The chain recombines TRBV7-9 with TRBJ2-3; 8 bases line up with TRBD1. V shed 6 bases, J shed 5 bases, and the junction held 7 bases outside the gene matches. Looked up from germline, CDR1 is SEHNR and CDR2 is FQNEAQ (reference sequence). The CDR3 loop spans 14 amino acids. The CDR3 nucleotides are TGTGCCAGCAGATCACGACAGGGGCGAGATACGCAGTATTTT. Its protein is CASRSRQGRDTQYF.

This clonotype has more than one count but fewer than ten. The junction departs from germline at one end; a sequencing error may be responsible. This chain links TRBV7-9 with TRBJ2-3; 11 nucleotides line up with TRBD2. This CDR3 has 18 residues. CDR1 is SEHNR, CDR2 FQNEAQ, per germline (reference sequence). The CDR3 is CASNLASGGPSSTDTQYF. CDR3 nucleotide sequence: TGTGCCAGCAACTTAGCTAGCGGGGGGCCCTCTAGCACAGATACGCAGTATTTT.

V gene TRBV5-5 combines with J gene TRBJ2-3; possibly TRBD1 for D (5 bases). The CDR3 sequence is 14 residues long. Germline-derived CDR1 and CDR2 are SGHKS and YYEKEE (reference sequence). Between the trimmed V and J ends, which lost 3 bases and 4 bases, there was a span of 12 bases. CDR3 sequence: CASSWAVRADTQYF. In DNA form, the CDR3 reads TGTGCCAGCAGCTGGGCAGTCAGGGCAGATACGCAGTATTTT.

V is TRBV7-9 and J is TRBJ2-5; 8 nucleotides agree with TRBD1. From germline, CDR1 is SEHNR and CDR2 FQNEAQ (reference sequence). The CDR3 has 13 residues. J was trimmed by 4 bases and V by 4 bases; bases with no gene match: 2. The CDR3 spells CASSSGQGETQYF. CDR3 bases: TGTGCCAGCAGCTCCGGACAGGGAGAGACCCAGTACTTC. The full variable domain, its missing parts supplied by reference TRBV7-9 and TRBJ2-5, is DTGVSQNPRHKITKRGQNVTFRCDPISEHNRLYWYRQTLGQGPEFLTYFQNEAQLEKSRLLSDRFSAERPKGSFSTLEIQRTEQGDSAMYLCASSSGQGETQYFGPGTRLLVL.

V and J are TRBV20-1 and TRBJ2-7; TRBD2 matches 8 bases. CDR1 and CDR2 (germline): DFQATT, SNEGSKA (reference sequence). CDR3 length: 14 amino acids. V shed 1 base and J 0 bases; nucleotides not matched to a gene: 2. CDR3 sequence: CSARGSGGSYEQYV. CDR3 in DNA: TGCAGTGCTAGAGGGAGCGGGGGCTCCTACGAGCAGTACGTC.